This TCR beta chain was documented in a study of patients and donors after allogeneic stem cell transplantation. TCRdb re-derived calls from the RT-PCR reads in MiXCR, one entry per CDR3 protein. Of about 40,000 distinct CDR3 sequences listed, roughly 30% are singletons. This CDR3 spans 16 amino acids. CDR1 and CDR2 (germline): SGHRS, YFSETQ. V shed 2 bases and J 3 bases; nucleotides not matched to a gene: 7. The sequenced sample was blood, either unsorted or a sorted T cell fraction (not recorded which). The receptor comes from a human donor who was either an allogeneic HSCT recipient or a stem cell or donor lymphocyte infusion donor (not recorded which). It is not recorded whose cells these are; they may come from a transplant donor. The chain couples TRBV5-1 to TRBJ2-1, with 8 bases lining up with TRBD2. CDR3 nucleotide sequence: TGCGCCAGCAGCTTCGCAAGCGGGAGTCACTACAATGAGCAGTTCTTC. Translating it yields CASSFASGSHYNEQFF.